A selection of T cell receptor beta chains follows, all from one sample in a study of blood T cell repertoires in COVID-19. Some clones are missing from TCRdb's copy, which holds only in-frame ones; the method was immunoSEQ multiplex PCR. The sample records 150,000 to 160,000 clones, 70% to 90% being singletons. The specimen sequenced was peripheral blood. The receptors shown here come from a woman aged 70-85 years with acute or convalescent COVID-19. Each CDR3 is given with its conserved first and last residue. The D gene is left open where the match is weak. Not every row has a clone size; where given, it reads once, few, many or a size class.

D gene	clone size	V gene	J gene	CDR3 DNA	CDR3 protein
TRBD1	NA	TRBV4-1	TRBJ2-5	TGCGCCAGCAGCCGAAGTCGGACAGGTCAAGAGACCCAGTACTTC	CASSRSRTGQETQYF
TRBD2	NA	TRBV18	TRBJ2-4	TGTGCCAGCTCACTACGACCGGGACTAGCGGACCAAGCCAAAAACATTCAGTACTTC	CASSLRPGLADQAKNIQYF
TRBD1	NA	TRBV7-7	TRBJ2-3	TGTGCTAGCAGTCCCTACAGGGGGGGCACAGATACGCAGTATTTT	CASSPYRGGTDTQYF
NA	NA	TRBV15	TRBJ2-5	TGTGCCACCAGCAGACGAGCGTCCGGGCCGAGCGGCGAGACCCAGTACTTC	CATSRRASGPSGETQYF
NA	NA	TRBV19	TRBJ1-2	TGTGCCAGTAGTATCCCAGGGGTCGGAGGCTACACCTTC	CASSIPGVGGYTF
NA	NA	TRBV19	TRBJ1-4	TGTGCCAGTAGTACACAGGTAGAGAATGAAAAACTGTTTTTT	CASSTQVENEKLFF
NA	NA	TRBV30	TRBJ1-4	TGTGCCTGGAGTGTCGAGGGAGCGCCGATAAATTATGAAAAACTGTTTTTT	CAWSVEGAPINYEKLFF
NA	NA	TRBV29-1	TRBJ1-5	TGCAGCGTTGGGGAGGGAAGGCAGCCCCAGCATTTT	CSVGEGRQPQHF
NA	few	TRBV15	TRBJ1-5	TGTGCCACCAGCAGAGAGAGTTTAGGGGTAGGACAGCCCCAGCATTTT	CATSRESLGVGQPQHF
NA	NA	TRBV4-3	TRBJ1-2	TGCGCCAGCAGCCAAGATACAGTCCGCTATGGCTACACCTTC	CASSQDTVRYGYTF
TRBD1	few	TRBV9	TRBJ1-4	TGTGCCAGCAGCGTAGGGACAGGAGAAAAACTGTTTTTT	CASSVGTGEKLFF
NA	NA	TRBV25-1	TRBJ1-2	TGTGCCAGCAGTGGAGTGGGCAGGGTCGGTGGCTACACCTTC	CASSGVGRVGGYTF
NA	NA	TRBV6-6	TRBJ1-1	TGTGCCAGCACCCCCAGCGATTTAGACACTGAAGCTTTCTTT	CASTPSDLDTEAFF
NA	NA	TRBV6-6	TRBJ1-6	TGTGCCAGCAGTCCTAGACAGATCCTTGGGCTTAATTCACCCCTCCACTTT	CASSPRQILGLNSPLHF
NA	NA	TRBV9	TRBJ1-2	TGTGCCAGCAGCCCCGGGGAACGCGGCTACACCTTC	CASSPGERGYTF
TRBD1	NA	TRBV7-9	TRBJ1-4	TGTGCCAGCAGCTTAACCGGGACAGGGCCTAATGAAAAACTGTTTTTT	CASSLTGTGPNEKLFF
TRBD1	NA	TRBV11-3	TRBJ2-2	TGTGCCAGCAGCTCGCGCCAGGGGGTAACCGGGGAGCTGTTTTTT	CASSSRQGVTGELFF
TRBD2	NA	TRBV4-1	TRBJ2-1	TGCGCCAGCAGCCAAGGCGGCCAGCGGGGGGCCTCCTACAATGAGCAGTTCTTC	CASSQGGQRGASYNEQFF
NA	NA	TRBV7-9	TRBJ2-3	TGTGCCAGCGGAACAGGTTACGGCACAGATACGCAGTATTTT	CASGTGYGTDTQYF
NA	few	TRBV7-2	TRBJ2-7	TGTGCCAGCAGCTTAGGGCGGGGTTCCTACGAGCAGTACTTC	CASSLGRGSYEQYF
NA	few	TRBV18	TRBJ1-4	TGTGCCAGCTCACCTCCGGGCCCGCGGGGCGAAAAACTGTTTTTT	CASSPPGPRGEKLFF
TRBD1	NA	TRBV2	TRBJ1-4	TGTGCCAGCAGACAGGGGGTCCGCGGTGAAAAACTGTTTTTT	CASRQGVRGEKLFF
NA	NA	TRBV21-1	TRBJ1-4	TGTGCCAGCACACAAACGGGTCGGGACAGGGGTCAAGGGGAAAAACTGTTTTTT	CASTQTGRDRGQGEKLFF
TRBD1	NA	TRBV12-3/TRBV12-4	TRBJ1-2	TGTGCCAGCAGTCTCCTCAGGGGGGCTGGCTACACCTTC	CASSLLRGAGYTF
NA	NA	TRBV6-2/TRBV6-3	TRBJ1-5	TGTGCCAGCAGCCTGCCACGCGGACAAGGGCGATCTTATAGCAATCAGCCCCAGCATTTT	CASSLPRGQGRSYSNQPQHF
TRBD2	NA	TRBV4-3	TRBJ2-3	TGCGCCAGCAGCCAAGAGCTAGCGGGGGCCTCCCACACAGATACGCAGTATTTT	CASSQELAGASHTDTQYF
NA	NA	TRBV9	TRBJ1-6	TGTGCCACCAGGCGAGGGAGTAACCCGGGTAATTCACCCCTCCACTTT	CATRRGSNPGNSPLHF
NA	once	TRBV6-5	TRBJ1-1	TGTGCCAGCAGCAGGGTAGACACTGAAGCTTTCTTT	CASSRVDTEAFF
NA	NA	TRBV5-6	TRBJ1-5	TGTGCCAGCAGCAGCAGGGGTTATAGCAATCAGCCCCAGCATTTT	CASSSRGYSNQPQHF
NA	NA	TRBV11-2	TRBJ1-5	TGTGCCAGCAGCTTTATAAGCAATCAGCCCCAGCATTTT	CASSFISNQPQHF
NA	few	TRBV5-4	TRBJ2-2	TGTGCCAGCAGCGTCGAAACAGGGTCCGCCGGGGAGCTGTTTTTT	CASSVETGSAGELFF
TRBD2	NA	TRBV5-1	TRBJ2-1	TGCGCCAGCAGCTTGCCGACCAGGACTAGCGGGGGGCTAGGATACAATGAGCAGTTCTTC	CASSLPTRTSGGLGYNEQFF
TRBD1	once	TRBV4-1	TRBJ2-5	TGCGCCAGCAGCCAGCCCGGGACAGGGAAAGAGACCCAGTACTTC	CASSQPGTGKETQYF
NA	NA	TRBV7-3	TRBJ2-1	TGTGCCAGCAGCCGGGAGAGCTCCTACAATGAGCAGTTCTTC	CASSRESSYNEQFF
NA	NA	TRBV7-3	TRBJ2-2	TGTGCCAGCAGCTTAGTCGGGAACACCGGGGAGCTGTTTTTT	CASSLVGNTGELFF
TRBD2	NA	TRBV10-1	TRBJ2-1	TGCGCCAGCATCGGGGGGGCGCAGCAAAATTCCTACAATGAGCAGTTCTTC	CASIGGAQQNSYNEQFF
TRBD1	NA	TRBV4-3	TRBJ1-4	TGCGCCAGCAGCCAGGGACAGGGACCAACTAATGAAAAACTGTTTTTT	CASSQGQGPTNEKLFF
TRBD2	NA	TRBV30	TRBJ2-2	TGTGCCTGGGGGAGGACTAGCGGGAACACCGGGGAGCTGTTTTTT	CAWGRTSGNTGELFF
NA	NA	TRBV27	TRBJ2-2	TGTGCCAGCACTCGCGCGAACACCGGGGAGCTGTTTTTT	CASTRANTGELFF
TRBD1	NA	TRBV10-3	TRBJ1-2	TGTGCCATTGCCGGGACAGGGGCGTATGGCTACACCTTC	CAIAGTGAYGYTF
NA	NA	TRBV7-2	TRBJ2-3	TGTGCCAGCAGCTTAAGGGGCGCATCTTCCCCAGATACGCAGTATTTT	CASSLRGASSPDTQYF
TRBD2	many	TRBV6-5	TRBJ2-1	TGTGCCAGCAGTTACTATAGCGGGTCCCGGGGGAATGAGCAGTTCTTC	CASSYYSGSRGNEQFF
TRBD1	once	TRBV13	TRBJ1-4	TGTGCCAGCAGCTTAGGGGGACAGGGGTTTCAGGAAAAACTGTTTTTT	CASSLGGQGFQEKLFF
TRBD1	NA	TRBV27	TRBJ1-2	TGTGCCAGCAGTTTATCCCGACAGGGCTCAAGCTACACCTTC	CASSLSRQGSSYTF
TRBD2	NA	TRBV3-1/TRBV3-2	TRBJ2-1	TGTGCCAGCAGCAAACTAGCGGCGGGCGACAATGAGCAGTTCTTC	CASSKLAAGDNEQFF
NA	NA	TRBV29-1	TRBJ2-1	TGCAGCGTTTCGAGCTCCTACAATGAGCAGTTCTTC	CSVSSSYNEQFF
NA	NA	TRBV20-1	TRBJ1-4	TGCAGTGCTAGTAGGGTGGGGAGTGAAAAACTGTTTTTT	CSASRVGSEKLFF